Presented here are 20 T cell receptor beta chains from one specimen sequenced in a study of shared clonotypes between healthy human individuals. Profiling relied on immunoSEQ multiplex PCR, and the TCRdb table lists in-frame clones only, not all of them. Counted here are some 450,000 clones, about 74% occurring once; the ten biggest clones make up approximately 12%. Sequencing was performed on PBMCs. The source is a woman in her thirties or forties in good health. Some clones in this sample may be carry-over from other donors' samples.

V is TRBV9 and J is TRBJ1-5; D possibly corresponds to TRBD1 (5 bases). This CDR3 contains 14 residues. Per germline, CDR1 SGDLS and CDR2 YYNGEE. V shed 2 bases and J shed 1 base, with 7 bases lying between them. The CDR3 DNA reads as TGTGCCAGCAGCGTTTGGGGGAGCAATCAGCCCCAGCATTTT. This codes for CASSVWGSNQPQHF.

The chain links TRBV19 to TRBJ1-1; possibly TRBD1 for D (6 bases). Per the germline V gene, CDR1 is LNHDA and CDR2 is SQIVND (reference sequence). The ends were cut back, 3 bases at V and 1 base at J, with 12 bases in the middle. CDR3 length equals 15 residues. DNA for the CDR3: TGTGCCAGTAGTATTTTAGGGGGAAGGAACACTGAAGCTTTCTTT. It yields the protein CASSILGGRNTEAFF.

The chain recombines TRBV7-2 with TRBJ1-2; 12 bases match TRBD1. The V segment lost 2 bases and the J segment 7 bases; nucleotides outside the gene matches: 5. Per germline, CDR1 SGHTA and CDR2 FQGNSA. The CDR3 runs to 15 residues. Here the CDR3 reads CASSLSGQGALGYTF. In DNA form, the CDR3 reads TGTGCCAGCAGCTTATCGGGACAGGGGGCGCTTGGCTACACCTTC. Full variable domain (missing parts from reference TRBV7-2 and TRBJ1-2): GAGVSQSPSNKVTEKGKDVELRCDPISGHTALYWYRQSLGQGLEFLIYFQGNSAPDKSGLPSDRFSAERTGGSVSTLTIQRTQQEDSAVYLCASSLSGQGALGYTFGSGTRLTVV.

This chain's CDR3 is CASSHIGGDHNEQFF. The CDR3 DNA follows: TGTGCCAGCAGTCATATTGGAGGGGATCACAATGAGCAGTTCTTC. This sequence joins TRBV25-1 and TRBJ2-1, with D perhaps TRBD2 (6 bases). Trimming shortened V by 5 bases and J by 5 bases, and 16 bases separated the two germline ends. Per germline, CDR1 MGHDK and CDR2 SYGVNS. The CDR3 contains 15 residues.

CDR3: CASSFRGLAGRDTQYF. CDR3 bases: TGTGCCAGCAGTTTTAGGGGACTAGCGGGACGAGATACGCAGTATTTT. The chain couples TRBV28 to TRBJ2-3, with 13 bases aligning to TRBD2. The J segment lost 5 bases and the V segment lost 3 bases, leaving 5 bases of the junction unmatched. Germline CDR1 and CDR2: MDHEN and SYDVKM. The CDR3 runs to 16 residues.

The sample holds one count of this clone. This chain links TRBV4-3 with TRBJ2-7; 12 positions match TRBD2. CDR1 and CDR2 (germline): LGHNA, YSLEER. This CDR3 region has 15 residues. Trimming cost V 2 bases and J 6 bases; bases outside gene matches: 5. CDR3 nucleotides: TGCGCCAGCAGCCAAACTGGACTAGCGGGACGCGAGCAGTACTTC. It encodes CASSQTGLAGREQYF.

J is TRBJ1-1 and V is TRBV7-9; D possibly corresponds to TRBD1 (5 bases). CDR1 and CDR2 (germline): SEHNR, FQNEAQ (reference sequence). V was shortened by 6 bases and J by 7 bases, with 18 bases between the two germline ends. This CDR3 region has 14 residues. The CDR3 sequence is CASRPLSRVFEAFF. Written as DNA, the CDR3 is TGTGCCAGCAGACCTTTATCCAGGGTGTTTGAAGCTTTCTTT. The variable domain in full, with the rest retrieved from reference TRBV7-9 and TRBJ1-1, is DTGVSQNPRHKITKRGQNVTFRCDPISEHNRLYWYRQTLGQGPEFLTYFQNEAQLEKSRLLSDRFSAERPKGSFSTLEIQRTEQGDSAMYLCASRPLSRVFEAFFGQGTRLTVV.

The V gene is TRBV28, the J gene TRBJ2-1; 9 positions agree with TRBD2. CDR3 length: 16 residues. Germline CDR1 MDHEN, CDR2 SYDVKM. V lost 7 bases, J lost 0 bases, and 7 bases stayed unmatched. In DNA form, the CDR3 reads TGTGCCAGCAAGACTAGCGGAGCGAGCTCCTACAATGAGCAGTTCTTC. It yields the protein CASKTSGASSYNEQFF.

The chain recombines TRBV5-1 with TRBJ2-1; D remains unclear. Germline CDR1 SGHRS, CDR2 YFSETQ. CDR3 size: 13 residues. Trimming pared 0 bases from V and 8 bases from J, leaving 9 bases between. CDR3 sequence reads: CASSLDSEYEQFF. The CDR3 coding sequence is TGCGCCAGCAGCTTGGACAGCGAGTATGAGCAGTTCTTC.

CDR3 protein: CASSQREGPYEQYF. DNA for the CDR3: TGTGCCAGCAGCCAGCGGGAGGGCCCCTACGAGCAGTACTTC. The rearrangement joins TRBV27 to TRBJ2-7; 10 bases fit TRBD2. J gave up 2 bases and V 6 bases, and 4 bases lay outside the gene matches. From germline, CDR1 is MNHEY and CDR2 SMNVEV (reference sequence). This CDR3 contains 14 residues.

The chain links TRBV5-1 to TRBJ1-1; 9 bases match TRBD1. Trimming took 4 bases from V and 5 from J; bases not matched to a gene: 6. The germline V gene encodes CDR1 SGHRS and CDR2 YFSETQ. This CDR3 spans 14 amino acids. The CDR3 nucleotides are TGCGCCAGCAGCAACCGACAGGGGGGAACTGAAGCTTTCTTT. Translation gives CASSNRQGGTEAFF.

The chain joins TRBV28 to TRBJ1-5, with TRBD1 matching 7 bases. Germline V gene data show CDR1 as MDHEN and CDR2 as SYDVKM. Losses at the gene ends were 2 bases for V and 2 bases for J; bases not matched to a gene: 0. The CDR3 runs 14 residues. The CDR3 sequence is CASSLGTGNQPQHF. For the CDR3, the DNA is TGTGCCAGCAGTTTAGGGACAGGCAATCAGCCCCAGCATTTT. Supplemented by reference TRBV28 and TRBJ1-5, the full variable domain reads DVKVTQSSRYLVKRTGEKVFLECVQDMDHENMFWYRQDPGLGLRLIYFSYDVKMKEKGDIPEGYSVSREKKERFSLILESASTNQTSMYLCASSLGTGNQPQHFGDGTRLSIL.

The V call is TRBV27, the J call TRBJ2-1; 9 positions agree with TRBD2. From germline, CDR1 is MNHEY and CDR2 SMNVEV (reference sequence). The CDR3 runs 15 residues. The V gene end was trimmed by 5 bases and the J gene end by 8 bases; junction bases not matched to a gene: 10. The CDR3 loop reads CASSNVASGMDEQFF. In DNA, the CDR3 is TGTGCCAGCAGTAACGTGGCTAGCGGGATGGATGAGCAGTTCTTC.

CDR3 loop: CASSPTRDVSYEQYF. In DNA, the CDR3 is TGTGCCAGCAGCCCAACCCGGGACGTCTCCTACGAGCAGTACTTC. V gene TRBV11-2 combines with J gene TRBJ2-7, with D possibly called TRBD1 or TRBD2 (5 bases each). The CDR3 has 15 amino acids. Trimming shortened V by 5 bases and J by 0 bases, and 14 bases separated the two germline ends. CDR1 and CDR2 from the germline V gene are SGHAT and FQNNGV.

This clone was detected only once. The gene calls are TRBV19 and TRBJ1-1, with 9 bases that match TRBD1. The CDR3 runs 18 residues. In germline, CDR1 is LNHDA, CDR2 SQIVND (reference sequence). The V gene end was trimmed by 6 bases and the J gene end by 5 bases; junction bases not matched to a gene: 19. The CDR3 spells CASSVKRGTGSIGTEAFF. CDR3 DNA sequence: TGTGCCAGTAGCGTCAAGCGTGGGACAGGGAGCATCGGGACTGAAGCTTTCTTT.

J is TRBJ1-1 and V is TRBV19, with D unresolved. This CDR3 has 16 amino acids. V shed 8 bases and J shed 1 base, with 20 bases lying between them. Per the germline V gene, CDR1 is LNHDA and CDR2 is SQIVND (reference sequence). CDR3 nucleotides: TGTGCCAGTGGGCCCTTACTGAGGGTCTCGAACACTGAAGCTTTCTTT. Translating it yields CASGPLLRVSNTEAFF.

The genes are TRBV29-1 and TRBJ2-5; 10 bases fit TRBD2. The J call is doubtful: the DNA matches TRBJ2-7 better. This CDR3 contains 14 residues. Per the germline V gene, CDR1 is SQVTM and CDR2 is ANQGSEA. The CDR3 reads CSVERASGSYEQYF. As DNA, the CDR3 is TGCAGCGTTGAAAGGGCTAGCGGGAGCTACGAGCAGTACTTC.

As DNA, the CDR3 is TGTGCCAGCAGGAATGGAGTCGACGGTGAAAAACTGTTTTTT. It specifies CASRNGVDGEKLFF. The chain uses TRBV2 and TRBJ1-4; no clear D. CDR3 size: 14 residues. With 6 bases removed from V and 7 bases from J, the gap between germline ends came to 15 bases. Germline V gives CDR1 SNHLY, CDR2 FYNNEI.

V gene TRBV5-5 combines with J gene TRBJ2-3, with no clear D. Trimming removed 0 bases at V and 4 bases at J, with 12 bases between. This CDR3 contains 15 residues. The germline CDR1 and CDR2 sequences are SGHKS and YYEKEE (reference sequence). DNA for the CDR3: TGTGCCAGCAGCTTGGACGGGTACGCCTCAGATACGCAGTATTTT. Residues: CASSLDGYASDTQYF.

This sequence joins TRBV7-9 and TRBJ1-4, with D maybe TRBD1 (6 bases). Germline V gene lookup returns CDR1 SEHNR and CDR2 FQNEAQ (reference sequence). The V gene lost 8 bases and the J gene lost 0 bases, with 13 bases spanning the gap. This CDR3 region has 15 residues. CDR3 DNA: TGTGCCAGCGCGGGGACAATCGCAACTAATGAAAAACTGTTTTTT. Translating gives CASAGTIATNEKLFF.